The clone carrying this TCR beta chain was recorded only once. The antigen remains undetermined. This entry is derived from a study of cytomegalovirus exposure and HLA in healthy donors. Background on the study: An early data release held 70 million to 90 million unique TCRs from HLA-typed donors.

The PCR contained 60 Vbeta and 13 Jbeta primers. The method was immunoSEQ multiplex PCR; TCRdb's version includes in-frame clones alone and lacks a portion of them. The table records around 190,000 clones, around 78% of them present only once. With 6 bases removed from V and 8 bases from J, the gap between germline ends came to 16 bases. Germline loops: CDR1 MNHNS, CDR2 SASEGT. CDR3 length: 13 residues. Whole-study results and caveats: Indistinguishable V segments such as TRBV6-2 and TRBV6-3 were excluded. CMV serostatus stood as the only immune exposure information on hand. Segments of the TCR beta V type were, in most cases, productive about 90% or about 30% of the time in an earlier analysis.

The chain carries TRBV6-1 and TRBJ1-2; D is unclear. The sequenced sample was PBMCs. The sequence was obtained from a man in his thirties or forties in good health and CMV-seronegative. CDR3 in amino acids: CASSPTGPLGYTF. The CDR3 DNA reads TGTGCCAGCAGCCCGACGGGTCCCTTAGGCTACACCTTC.